This entry lists 15 T cell receptor beta chains sequenced from one sample in a study of blood T cell repertoires in COVID-19. Measured with immunoSEQ multiplex PCR; TCRdb has only the in-frame clones, and not every one. Of over 150,000 clones listed, around 74% are singletons. The source material was peripheral blood. These TCRs come from a woman of 80 years or more with acute or convalescent COVID-19.

The chain combines TRBV6-2 or TRBV6-3 with TRBJ1-2, with D unclear. CDR1 is MNHEY, CDR2 SVGEGT, per germline. CDR3 size: 15 residues. The V end was cut by 0 bases, the J end by 3 bases, with 11 bases between. The CDR3 reads CASSYSTGLDYGYTF. The CDR3 nucleotides read TGTGCCAGCAGTTACTCAACGGGTCTGGACTATGGCTACACCTTC.

The V gene is TRBV9, the J gene TRBJ1-1, with 7 bases aligning to TRBD1. From germline, CDR1 is SGDLS and CDR2 YYNGEE. V lost 4 bases, J lost 4 bases, and 7 bases stayed unmatched. The length of the CDR3 is 14 residues. In DNA, the CDR3 is TGTGCCAGCAGCCTAGGGGGCTGGGGCACTGAAGCTTTCTTT. This gives the protein CASSLGGWGTEAFF.

The rearrangement joins TRBV11-2 to TRBJ2-1, with TRBD1 as a possible D gene (5 bases). V was pared by 0 bases and J by 4 bases, with 7 bases between. Germline-derived CDR1 and CDR2 are SGHAT and FQNNGV. The CDR3 length is 14 residues. Here the CDR3 DNA reads TGTGCCAGCAGCTTAGAGTCAGGGTACAATGAGCAGTTCTTC. Amino acid sequence: CASSLESGYNEQFF.

V is TRBV5-8 and J is TRBJ2-1, with D uncertain. CDR1 is SGHTS and CDR2 is YDEGEE in the germline V gene. The CDR3 length is 15 residues. Trimming removed 4 bases from V and 2 bases from J, with 13 bases in between. CDR3 DNA: TGTGCCAGCAGCCTTCGGGTAGCCGCCTACAATGAGCAGTTCTTC. Residues: CASSLRVAAYNEQFF.

This sequence joins TRBV5-1 and TRBJ1-3, with D uncertain. V was pared by 3 bases and J by 0 bases, with 10 bases between. This CDR3 contains 15 residues. Germline-derived CDR1 and CDR2 are SGHRS and YFSETQ. This chain's CDR3 is CASSSRAGSGNTIYF. The CDR3 DNA follows: TGCGCCAGCAGCTCCAGAGCGGGCTCTGGAAACACCATATATTTT.

The V and J genes are TRBV5-5 and TRBJ2-1, with D unclear. The V gene's germline CDR1 is SGHKS and CDR2 YYEKEE (reference sequence). The length of the CDR3 is 14 residues. The V gene lost 4 bases and the J gene lost 4 bases, with 12 bases spanning the gap. The CDR3 nucleotides read TGTGCCAGCAGCAGAGGTCGAGATTACAATGAGCAGTTCTTC. This codes for CASSRGRDYNEQFF.

The chain recombines TRBV11-2 with TRBJ1-2; D unresolved. V lost 5 bases and J lost 2, with 9 bases in between. The length of the CDR3 is 13 residues. Germline CDR1 reads SGHAT; CDR2 reads FQNNGV. CDR3: CASSPSVNYGYTF. CDR3 nucleotide sequence: TGTGCCAGCAGCCCGTCAGTCAACTATGGCTACACCTTC.

The chain has TRBV4-2 and TRBJ2-4, with unresolved D. The CDR3 runs to 16 residues. V gave up 0 bases and J gave up 0 bases, with 9 bases separating them. Looked up from germline, CDR1 is LGHNA and CDR2 is YNFKEQ. CDR3: CASSQDLPRAKNIQYF. CDR3 nucleotide sequence: TGTGCCAGCAGCCAAGATCTGCCGAGAGCCAAAAACATTCAGTACTTC.

This clone showed up just a few times. The rearrangement links TRBV5-1 to TRBJ1-4; a possible D gene is TRBD1 (6 bases). The germline gives CDR1 SGHRS, CDR2 YFSETQ. There are 17 residues in the CDR3. Trimming took 3 bases from V and 2 from J, leaving 17 bases between them. The CDR3 loop is CASSSDVGAATNEKLFF. DNA for the CDR3: TGCGCCAGCAGCTCGGACGTGGGGGCTGCCACTAATGAAAAACTGTTTTTT.

CDR3 nucleotides: TGTGCCAGCTGGGCCGGGGACAGTAGCGGAAACACCATATATTTT. Translating gives CASWAGDSSGNTIYF. The chain has TRBV6-5 and TRBJ1-3, with 7 bases that match TRBD1. Germline values: CDR1 MNHEY, CDR2 SVGAGI. This CDR3 is 15 amino acids long. The junction had 11 bases not matched to a gene; V was cut back by 8 bases and J by 4 bases.

The chain links TRBV14 to TRBJ2-1; no clear D. Germline loops: CDR1 SGHDN, CDR2 FVKESK. The V end was cut by 2 bases, the J end by 5 bases, with 10 bases between. This CDR3 spans 14 amino acids. The CDR3 here is CASSQINMNNEQFF. CDR3 in DNA: TGTGCCAGCAGCCAAATTAACATGAACAATGAGCAGTTCTTC.

V usage is TRBV30 and J usage is TRBJ2-7; no clear D gene. From germline, CDR1 is GTSNPN and CDR2 SVGIG (reference sequence). Trimming removed 4 bases from V and 3 bases from J, with 10 bases in between. This CDR3 region has 12 residues. CDR3 in amino acids: CAWTAGHYEQYF. The DNA for the CDR3 is TGTGCCTGGACTGCAGGTCACTACGAGCAGTACTTC.

The chain recombines TRBV7-2 with TRBJ1-1; no reliable D call. The CDR3 extends over 13 amino acids. The V gene's germline CDR1 is SGHTA and CDR2 FQGNSA. Trimming stripped 4 bases from V and 5 bases from J, with 11 bases between. The CDR3 reads CASSSQLRTEAFF. The DNA for the CDR3 is TGTGCCAGCAGCTCACAGTTGCGTACTGAAGCTTTCTTT.

CDR3 region: CASRKQGSGEAFF. The CDR3 DNA is TGTGCCAGCAGGAAGCAGGGTAGTGGTGAAGCTTTCTTT. The V and J genes are TRBV6-5 and TRBJ1-1; tentatively, D is TRBD1 (5 bases). This CDR3 is 13 amino acids long. With 6 bases removed from V and 7 bases from J, the gap between germline ends came to 15 bases. Per germline, CDR1 MNHEY and CDR2 SVGAGI.

This clone has more than one count but fewer than ten. The chain recombines TRBV4-1 with TRBJ1-4; no clear D gene. The ends were cut back, 1 base at V and 4 bases at J, with 13 bases in the middle. Per germline, CDR1 MGHRA and CDR2 YSYEKL. The CDR3 is made up of 16 amino acids. The CDR3 coding sequence is TGCGCCAGCAGCCAAGGCTCAGGAAGAGTTAATGAAAAACTGTTTTTT. This encodes CASSQGSGRVNEKLFF.